The 23 T cell receptor beta chains below all came from one sample that was sequenced in a study of T cell responses to AZD1222 COVID-19 vaccine (TCRdb year 2021). Libraries were constructed by the immunoSEQ multiplex PCR assay. What TCRdb holds here is the immuneACCESS table cut down to in-frame rearrangements. Part of the clones is not present; checked against another copy, under half of the missing clones reflect an unresolved V gene, and the others are unexplained. Recorded for this sample are about 120,000 clones; around 91% of them occurred a single time. The ten largest make up about 1.6% of the sample. The time point label, as the study defines it: about 28 days (+/-7) after the second vaccine dose. The specimen comprised peripheral blood, sampled 28 days after the second AZD1222 dose. These receptors came from an adult who received the AZD1222 COVID-19 vaccine.

This clone was counted once. The chain couples TRBV27 to TRBJ1-2; tentatively, D is TRBD1 (5 bases). CDR1 is MNHEY and CDR2 is SMNVEV in the germline V gene (reference sequence). Trimming left V 4 bases short and J 8 bases short, with 14 bases between. The CDR3 is 13 residues long. The CDR3 DNA reads as TGTGCCAGCAGTTCAACAGGAGGACAAGGCTACACCTTC. This translates into CASSSTGGQGYTF.

The chain employs TRBV3-1 (or the pseudogene TRBV3-2) and TRBJ1-2; D unclear. Germline CDR1 LGHDT, CDR2 YNNKEL (reference sequence). V lost 1 base and J 2 bases, leaving 11 bases between the germline ends. There are 15 residues in the CDR3. The DNA of the CDR3 is TGTGCCAGCAGCCAAGCTCCGGGTATGAACTATGGCTACACCTTC. It codes for CASSQAPGMNYGYTF.

This rearrangement joins TRBV7-2 to TRBJ1-2; D is undetermined. V lost 1 base and J lost 0, with 9 bases in between. The germline V gene encodes CDR1 SGHTA and CDR2 FQGNSA. The CDR3 length is 15 residues. For the CDR3, the DNA is TGTGCCAGCAGCTTAGAGGGAATAGCTAACTATGGCTACACCTTC. Residues: CASSLEGIANYGYTF.

The chain recombines TRBV7-3 with TRBJ2-7, with 8 bases lining up with TRBD2. This CDR3 has 15 amino acids. From germline, CDR1 is SGHTA and CDR2 FQGTGA. V shed 5 bases, J shed 2 bases, and the junction held 8 bases outside the gene matches. CDR3 amino acids: CASSPRAGRAYEQYF. CDR3 sequence (DNA): TGTGCCAGCAGCCCCCGGGCCGGGAGGGCCTACGAGCAGTACTTC. The variable domain in full, with the rest retrieved from reference TRBV7-3 and TRBJ2-7, is GAGVSQTPSNKVTEKGKYVELRCDPISGHTALYWYRQSLGQGPEFLIYFQGTGAADDSGLPNDRFFAVRPEGSVSTLKIQRTERGDSAVYLCASSPRAGRAYEQYFGPGTRLTVT.

The rearrangement uses TRBV3-1 (or the pseudogene TRBV3-2) and TRBJ2-1; D is possibly TRBD1 (6 bases). The length of the CDR3 is 14 residues. Between the trimmed V and J ends, which lost 1 base and 7 bases, there was a span of 11 bases. Germline V CDR1 and CDR2: LGHDT, YNNKEL (reference sequence). This chain's CDR3 is CASSQGTVSNEQFF. The CDR3 nucleotides are TGTGCCAGCAGCCAAGGGACAGTGTCGAATGAGCAGTTCTTC.

The rearrangement uses TRBV5-1 and TRBJ2-2; the match to TRBD1 covers 8 bases. The junction had 12 bases not matched to a gene; V was cut back by 7 bases and J by 4 bases. The CDR3 covers 16 residues. Germline loops: CDR1 SGHRS, CDR2 YFSETQ. The CDR3 reads CASRQGSPLGTGELFF. CDR3 DNA: TGCGCCAGCCGACAGGGGAGTCCCCTCGGCACCGGGGAGCTGTTTTTT.

The chain recombines TRBV7-9 with TRBJ2-2; TRBD2 matches 11 bases. There are 17 residues in the CDR3. Germline-derived CDR1 and CDR2 are SEHNR and FQNEAQ (reference sequence). V lost 10 bases, J lost 0 bases, and 10 bases stayed unmatched. The chain's CDR3 is CATKGVSGRANTGELFF. In nucleotides, the CDR3 is TGTGCCACAAAAGGGGTTAGCGGGAGGGCGAACACCGGGGAGCTGTTTTTT.

The CDR3 nucleotides are TGTGCCACCAGCAGCGGACTAGCTTGGACCGGGGAGCTGTTTTTT. Its protein product is CATSSGLAWTGELFF. The gene calls are TRBV15 and TRBJ2-2; TRBD2 aligns across 8 bases. Germline V lookup: CDR1 LNHNV, CDR2 YYDKDF (reference sequence). J lost 5 bases, V lost 3 bases, and 5 bases had no gene match. This CDR3 contains 15 residues.

The chain joins TRBV15 to TRBJ1-5, with a possible D match to TRBD1 (5 bases). Germline V gene lookup returns CDR1 LNHNV and CDR2 YYDKDF (reference sequence). Trimming shortened V by 0 bases and J by 7 bases, and 16 bases separated the two germline ends. This CDR3 comprises 16 residues. Here the CDR3 reads CATSRDQGAPRQPQHF. The CDR3 bases are TGTGCCACCAGCAGAGATCAAGGGGCTCCCAGGCAGCCCCAGCATTTT. Full variable domain (missing parts from reference TRBV15 and TRBJ1-5): DAMVIQNPRYQVTQFGKPVTLSCSQTLNHNVMYWYQQKSSQAPKLLFHYYDKDFNNEADTPDNFQSRRPNTSFCFLDIRSPGLGDTAMYLCATSRDQGAPRQPQHFGDGTRLSIL.

As for this clone: Other DNA sequences in this specimen translate into the identical CDR3. V is TRBV29-1 and J is TRBJ2-7, with 7 bases lining up with TRBD2. The CDR3 sequence is 12 residues long. J gave up 4 bases and V 6 bases, and 6 bases lay outside the gene matches. In germline, CDR1 is SQVTM, CDR2 ANQGSEA. The CDR3: CSVAGLSYEQYF. The CDR3 region has the DNA TGCAGCGTGGCGGGACTATCTTACGAGCAGTACTTC.

This clone was picked up one time. The gene calls are TRBV28 and TRBJ2-5; D ambiguous. Germline CDR1 reads MDHEN; CDR2 reads SYDVKM. V was clipped by 6 bases and J by 5 bases, with 10 bases between them. The CDR3 has 12 residues. The CDR3 protein is CASSIEWETQYF. In nucleotides, the CDR3 is TGTGCCAGCAGCATCGAGTGGGAGACCCAGTACTTC.

The chain has TRBV28 and TRBJ1-2; D is uncertain. This CDR3 contains 11 residues. CDR1 is MDHEN, CDR2 SYDVKM, per germline. CDR3 sequence: CAIYQNYGYTF. The CDR3 region has the DNA TGTGCTATATATCAGAACTATGGCTACACCTTC.

The V and J genes are TRBV6-2 or TRBV6-3 and TRBJ2-6; 7 positions agree with TRBD1. V lost 4 bases to trimming and J lost 0 bases; unmatched junction nucleotides: 3. Germline-derived CDR1 and CDR2 are MNHEY and SVGEGT. This CDR3 contains 16 residues. The CDR3 protein is CASSSGTASGANVLTF. CDR3 sequence (DNA): TGTGCCAGCAGTTCAGGGACAGCCTCTGGGGCCAACGTCCTGACTTTC.

The CDR3 DNA sequence: TGTGCCTGGAGTCGGGGGACAGGGGGAAACACCATATATTTT. Encoded protein: CAWSRGTGGNTIYF. The V gene is TRBV30, the J gene TRBJ1-3; 9 bases match TRBD1. The CDR3 has 14 residues. Per the germline V gene, CDR1 is GTSNPN and CDR2 is SVGIG (reference sequence). V dropped 2 bases and J dropped 4; count of bases not matched to a gene: 3.

In this sample, this clone turned up a few times. The rearrangement joins TRBV27 to TRBJ2-1; 8 bases are a match to TRBD2. Germline CDR1 is MNHEY and CDR2 is SMNVEV (reference sequence). The ends lost 3 bases at V and 3 bases at J; junction bases unmatched: 10. The CDR3 is made up of 17 amino acids. The CDR3 region has the DNA TGTGCCAGCAGTTTTGAGTCCCCGGGAGGGCACTACAATGAGCAGTTCTTC. Amino acids: CASSFESPGGHYNEQFF.

The rearrangement links TRBV19 to TRBJ2-2, with TRBD2 as a possible D gene (7 bases). There are 15 residues in the CDR3. V dropped 2 bases and J dropped 5 bases, with 12 bases sitting between them. Germline values: CDR1 LNHDA, CDR2 SQIVND (reference sequence). The CDR3 reads CASSIRGRGTGELFF. The CDR3 DNA reads as TGTGCCAGTAGTATAAGGGGGAGGGGGACCGGGGAGCTGTTTTTT.

The V call is TRBV27, the J call TRBJ2-7, with TRBD1 as a possible D gene (6 bases). CDR1 and CDR2 from the germline V gene are MNHEY and SMNVEV (reference sequence). The CDR3 runs to 15 residues. V dropped 0 bases and J dropped 2 bases, with 11 bases sitting between them. CDR3 DNA sequence: TGTGCCAGCAGTTTATCTCCAGGGGTGCCCTACGAGCAGTACTTC. Translating it yields CASSLSPGVPYEQYF.

The chain carries TRBV7-3 and TRBJ2-1; 13 bases match TRBD2. The CDR3 has 24 amino acids. Germline values: CDR1 SGHTA, CDR2 FQGTGA. The V segment lost 0 bases and the J segment 1 base; nucleotides outside the gene matches: 21. CDR3 coding DNA: TGTGCCAGCAGCTTAACTCCCGGGGGCCAAACTAGCGGGAGGGCCGGGTCGTCCTACAATGAGCAGTTCTTC. Its protein is CASSLTPGGQTSGRAGSSYNEQFF.

The chain links TRBV7-8 to TRBJ1-2; no clear D. This CDR3 has 16 amino acids. Trimming took off 2 bases at V and 2 bases at J, with 15 bases between the two ends. Germline V gene data show CDR1 as SGHVS and CDR2 as FQNEAQ. Here the CDR3 reads CASSLSLVTENYGYTF. CDR3 DNA sequence: TGTGCCAGCAGCTTAAGTTTGGTAACGGAGAACTATGGCTACACCTTC.

The chain has TRBV5-6 and TRBJ1-4, with D maybe TRBD1 (6 bases). V dropped 4 bases and J dropped 4 bases, with 14 bases sitting between them. This CDR3 region has 15 residues. The germline gives CDR1 SGHDT, CDR2 YYEEEE. Here the CDR3 DNA reads TGTGCCAGCAGCCCCCTGGGGGCTATTAATGAAAAACTGTTTTTT. Translating gives CASSPLGAINEKLFF. The complete variable domain, with remaining parts taken from reference TRBV5-6 and TRBJ1-4, reads DAGVTQSPTHLIKTRGQQVTLRCSPKSGHDTVSWYQQALGQGPQFIFQYYEEEERQRGNFPDRFSGHQFPNYSSELNVNALLLGDSALYLCASSPLGAINEKLFFGSGTQLSVL.

The V call is TRBV6-1, the J call TRBJ1-1; no clear D. Per germline, CDR1 MNHNS and CDR2 SASEGT. CDR3 length: 14 amino acids. With 3 bases removed from V and 0 bases from J, the gap between germline ends came to 8 bases. The DNA of the CDR3 is TGTGCCAGCAGTGAGAGGGTCATGAACACTGAAGCTTTCTTT. Protein: CASSERVMNTEAFF.

This chain connects TRBV19 to TRBJ1-1, with D tentatively TRBD1 (5 bases). The germline CDR1 and CDR2 sequences are LNHDA and SQIVND (reference sequence). Between the trimmed V and J ends, which lost 4 bases and 8 bases, there was a span of 11 bases. CDR3 length: 12 residues. CDR3 coding DNA: TGTGCCAGTAGTAACCCCCGACAGGAAGCTTTCTTT. Translating gives CASSNPRQEAFF.

The chain links TRBV7-3 to TRBJ1-6; D gene unclear. V was trimmed by 2 bases and J by 7 bases, leaving 9 bases between them. Germline V lookup: CDR1 SGHTA, CDR2 FQGTGA. The CDR3 runs 14 residues. The CDR3 region is CASSLGRVNSPLHF. The DNA of the CDR3 is TGTGCCAGCAGCTTAGGAAGGGTCAATTCACCCCTCCACTTT. Supplemented by reference TRBV7-3 and TRBJ1-6, the full variable domain reads GAGVSQTPSNKVTEKGKYVELRCDPISGHTALYWYRQSLGQGPEFLIYFQGTGAADDSGLPNDRFFAVRPEGSVSTLKIQRTERGDSAVYLCASSLGRVNSPLHFGNGTRLTVT.